This T cell receptor (beta chain) stems from a study of Tregs in tolerant kidney transplant recipients. Overall study findings and caveats: Findings come from small patient numbers and require larger validation.

Sequencing used immunoSEQ multiplex PCR; TCRdb keeps in-frame clones, though not all of them. The sample lists some 90,000 clones, more than 80% seen once, with around 4.5% in the top ten. This clone was picked up one time. Its antigen remains unknown. CDR3 length equals 15 residues. V lost 4 bases and J lost 2; bases outside the gene matches: 7. The germline gives CDR1 SGDLS, CDR2 YYNGEE. The chain uses TRBV9 and TRBJ1-1, with 8 bases lining up with TRBD1. Sequenced material: CD8+ T cells from blood. This clonotype was obtained from a human donor in good health. CDR3 coding DNA: TGTGCCAGCAGCCCCCGGACAGGGATTAACACTGAAGCTTTCTTT. It is translated as CASSPRTGINTEAFF.